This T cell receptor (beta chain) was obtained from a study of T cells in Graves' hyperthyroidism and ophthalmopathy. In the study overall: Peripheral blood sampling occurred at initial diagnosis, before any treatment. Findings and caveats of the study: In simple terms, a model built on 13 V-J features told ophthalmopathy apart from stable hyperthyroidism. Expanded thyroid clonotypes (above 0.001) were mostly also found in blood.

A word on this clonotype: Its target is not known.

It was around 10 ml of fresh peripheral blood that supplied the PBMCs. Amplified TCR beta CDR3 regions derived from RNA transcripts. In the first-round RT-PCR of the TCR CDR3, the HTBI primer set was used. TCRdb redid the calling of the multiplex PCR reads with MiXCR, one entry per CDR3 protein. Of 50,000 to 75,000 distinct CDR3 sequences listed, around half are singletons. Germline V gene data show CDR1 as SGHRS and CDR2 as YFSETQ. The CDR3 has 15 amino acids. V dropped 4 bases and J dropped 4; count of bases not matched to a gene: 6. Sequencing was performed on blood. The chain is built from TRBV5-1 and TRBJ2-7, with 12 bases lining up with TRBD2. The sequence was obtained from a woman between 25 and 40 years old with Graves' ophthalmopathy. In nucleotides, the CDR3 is TGCGCCAGCAGCAGGACGACTAGCGGGAGTTACGAGCAGTACTTC. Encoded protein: CASSRTTSGSYEQYF. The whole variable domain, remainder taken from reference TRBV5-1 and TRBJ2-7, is KAGVTQTPRYLIKTRGQQVTLSCSPISGHRSVSWYQQTPGQGLQFLFEYFSETQRNKGNFPGRFSGRQFSNSRSEMNVSTLELGDSALYLCASSRTTSGSYEQYFGPGTRLTVT.